These 30 T cell receptor beta chains were sequenced from one sample in a study of CD8+ T cells in alopecia areata. Treatment: oral pan-JAK inhibitor, 5-10 mg twice daily. Once RNA had been extracted, it was reverse transcribed into cDNA to act as the sequencing template. Sequenced by immunoSEQ multiplex PCR; TCRdb stores in-frame clones only, minus some. The sample has around 200,000 clones, around 60% seen once. Source: CD8+ T cells sorted from blood, taken at week 24, from a patient treated with tofacitinib. All receptors come from a human donor with alopecia areata.

About this clone itself: The sample has other DNA sequences that encode this CDR3 too. The gene calls are TRBV27 and TRBJ1-1; maybe TRBD1 (6 bases). The germline gives CDR1 MNHEY, CDR2 SMNVEV (reference sequence). V was clipped by 6 bases and J by 4 bases, with 9 bases between them. The CDR3 length is 12 residues. The CDR3 loop is CASRQGGTEAFF. CDR3 coding DNA: TGTGCCAGCAGACAAGGGGGCACTGAAGCTTTCTTT.

The chain has TRBV5-1 and TRBJ2-7; 9 bases are shared with TRBD1. J gave up 1 base and V 0 bases, and 2 bases lay outside the gene matches. This CDR3 is 15 amino acids long. Germline values: CDR1 SGHRS, CDR2 YFSETQ. CDR3: CASSLETGGSYEQYF. The CDR3 nucleotides are TGCGCCAGCAGCTTGGAGACAGGGGGGTCCTACGAGCAGTACTTC. Using reference TRBV5-1 and TRBJ2-7 for the parts outside the CDR3, the full variable domain is KAGVTQTPRYLIKTRGQQVTLSCSPISGHRSVSWYQQTPGQGLQFLFEYFSETQRNKGNFPGRFSGRQFSNSRSEMNVSTLELGDSALYLCASSLETGGSYEQYFGPGTRLTVT.

The V gene is TRBV5-1, the J gene TRBJ1-5; D ambiguous. Germline CDR1 SGHRS, CDR2 YFSETQ. V lost 7 bases, J lost 0 bases, and 14 bases lay in between. This CDR3 has 15 amino acids. The CDR3 nucleotides are TGCGCCAGCCCACTTCAAAGCCATAGCAATCAGCCCCAGCATTTT. Translating gives CASPLQSHSNQPQHF.

Note on this clone: The same CDR3 also results from other DNA sequences found in this sample. The chain employs TRBV5-1 and TRBJ1-1, with TRBD1 matching over 11 bases. CDR3 length equals 15 residues. The ends lost 2 bases at V and 5 bases at J; junction bases unmatched: 5. CDR1 and CDR2 from the germline V gene are SGHRS and YFSETQ. The CDR3 here is CASSLSGTGGTEAFF. CDR3 bases: TGCGCCAGCAGCTTATCCGGGACAGGGGGGACTGAAGCTTTCTTT.

The CDR3, as DNA: TGTGCCAGTACCATCGGTGGACAGCCCCAGCATTTT. Translated, it gives CASTIGGQPQHF. This chain connects TRBV19 to TRBJ1-5; D call uncertain. CDR1 and CDR2 from the germline V gene are LNHDA and SQIVND (reference sequence). V was trimmed by 7 bases and J by 7 bases, leaving 11 bases between them. This CDR3 contains 12 residues.

The rearrangement uses TRBV27 and TRBJ1-5, with D perhaps matching TRBD1 (6 bases). Looked up from germline, CDR1 is MNHEY and CDR2 is SMNVEV (reference sequence). This CDR3 has 16 residues. Between the trimmed V and J ends, which lost 6 bases and 3 bases, there was a span of 18 bases. This CDR3 is CASSYGTPPSNQPQHF. In DNA, the CDR3 is TGTGCCAGCAGCTACGGGACACCGCCCTCCAATCAGCCCCAGCATTTT.

The V gene is TRBV5-1, the J gene TRBJ1-3; 8 positions match TRBD1. Germline trimming cut 4 bases from V and 5 bases from J; bases unmatched to any gene: 5. This CDR3 is built from 14 residues. CDR1 SGHRS and CDR2 YFSETQ come from the germline V gene. For the CDR3, the DNA is TGCGCCAGCAGCCCCCGACAGGGGAGAAACACCATATATTTT. This encodes CASSPRQGRNTIYF.

The chain employs TRBV5-4 and TRBJ2-1; D remains ambiguous. Germline lookup yields CDR1 SGHNT and CDR2 YYREEE (reference sequence). CDR3 length equals 12 residues. V lost 0 bases, J lost 8 bases, and 6 bases lay in between. CDR3 nucleotides: TGTGCCAGCAGCTTGGTTGGGGATGAGCAGTTCTTC. Its protein product is CASSLVGDEQFF.

The chain carries TRBV7-8 and TRBJ2-3, with a possible D match to TRBD1 (5 bases). Trimming took 3 bases from V and 2 from J, leaving 18 bases between them. Germline V lookup: CDR1 SGHVS, CDR2 FQNEAQ. CDR3 size: 17 residues. Here the CDR3 reads CASSLVDSPFTTDTQYF. Written as DNA, the CDR3 is TGTGCCAGCAGCTTGGTCGACAGCCCATTCACCACAGATACGCAGTATTTT.

The V call is TRBV7-2, the J call TRBJ1-1; D might be TRBD1 (5 bases). Trimming stripped 2 bases from V and 0 bases from J, with 7 bases between. The CDR3 covers 14 residues. Germline CDR1 and CDR2: SGHTA and FQGNSA. CDR3 amino acids: CASSLLGVNTEAFF. The CDR3 nucleotides are TGTGCCAGCAGCTTATTAGGGGTGAACACTGAAGCTTTCTTT.

The sample holds a few counts of this clone. The chain is built from TRBV27 and TRBJ2-7; 8 nucleotides line up with TRBD2. V gave up 3 bases and J gave up 5 bases; unmatched junction bases: 6. The CDR3 contains 14 residues. Germline CDR1 and CDR2: MNHEY and SMNVEV (reference sequence). As DNA, the CDR3 is TGTGCCAGCAGTTTGAGTAGCGGGGCTGACGAGCAGTACTTC. Translation: CASSLSSGADEQYF.

CDR3: CASSLTGNGNTEAFF. Here the CDR3 DNA reads TGTGCCAGCAGCTTAACAGGGAACGGGAACACTGAAGCTTTCTTT. V is TRBV7-3 and J is TRBJ1-1, with unresolved D. V lost 0 bases to trimming and J lost 1 base, with 9 bases between them. CDR3 length: 15 residues. Germline V lookup: CDR1 SGHTA, CDR2 FQGTGA.

The CDR3 DNA follows: TGCAGTGCTCTGCGGGGGAATGAGCAGTTCTTC. This gives the protein CSALRGNEQFF. The V and J genes are TRBV20-1 and TRBJ2-1, with 7 bases that match TRBD2. There are 11 residues in the CDR3. In germline, CDR1 is DFQATT, CDR2 SNEGSKA (reference sequence). J was trimmed by 7 bases and V by 5 bases; bases with no gene match: 2.

The CDR3 sequence: CASSFGRGTYEQYF. CDR3 bases: TGTGCCAGCAGCTTTGGCAGGGGCACCTACGAGCAGTACTTC. V is TRBV11-2 and J is TRBJ2-7; the D gene is possibly TRBD1 (6 bases). The CDR3 sequence is 14 residues long. CDR1 is SGHAT, CDR2 FQNNGV, per germline. Trimming removed 3 bases at V and 2 bases at J, with 11 bases between.

This clone was detected a few times. This chain links TRBV29-1 with TRBJ2-3; the D is unclear. The CDR3 totals 14 residues. Trimming removed 4 bases at V and 1 base at J, with 12 bases between. Germline-derived CDR1 and CDR2 are SQVTM and ANQGSEA. The CDR3 spells CSVVRRGGTDTQYF. DNA of the CDR3: TGCAGCGTTGTTAGGCGTGGTGGCACAGATACGCAGTATTTT.

This clone has just a few counts. The rearrangement links TRBV5-1 to TRBJ2-7; TRBD1 or TRBD2 may be the D gene (5 bases each). Deletions cut 8 bases from V and 4 bases from J, with 16 bases between. The germline V gene has CDR1 SGHRS and CDR2 YFSETQ. The CDR3 contains 13 residues. CDR3 protein: CASAGTAGYEQYF. In DNA form, the CDR3 reads TGCGCCAGTGCCGGGACCGCAGGTTACGAGCAGTACTTC.

J is TRBJ2-2 and V is TRBV7-2, with D perhaps matching TRBD1 (5 bases). Trimming removed 5 bases from V and 3 bases from J, with 13 bases in between. The CDR3 consists of 15 residues. Germline V CDR1 and CDR2: SGHTA, FQGNSA. CDR3: CASSDTGHYTGELFF. Written as DNA, the CDR3 is TGTGCCAGCAGCGACACAGGACACTACACCGGGGAGCTGTTTTTT.

The chain couples TRBV19 to TRBJ1-5; tentative D call: TRBD1 (6 bases). In germline, CDR1 is LNHDA, CDR2 SQIVND (reference sequence). This CDR3 contains 15 residues. V lost 4 bases and J 2 bases, leaving 12 bases between the germline ends. CDR3 sequence (DNA): TGTGCCAGTAGTACGACAGGAGTAGGCAATCAGCCCCAGCATTTT. Its protein is CASSTTGVGNQPQHF.

The rearrangement uses TRBV11-2 and TRBJ2-5, with 10 positions matching TRBD2. J lost 1 base, V lost 4 bases, and 9 bases had no gene match. The CDR3 totals 17 residues. Germline lookup yields CDR1 SGHAT and CDR2 FQNNGV. CDR3 sequence (DNA): TGTGCCAGCAGCTCCCCAGGCAGCGGGGGGGCCCAAGAGACCCAGTACTTC. This gives the protein CASSSPGSGGAQETQYF.

The chain recombines TRBV10-3 with TRBJ1-6; D not certain. Germline V gene sequence: CDR1 ENHRY, CDR2 SYGVKD. The CDR3 extends over 11 amino acids. Between the trimmed V and J ends, which lost 3 bases and 13 bases, there was a span of 7 bases. CDR3 nucleotides: TGTGCCATCAGTGACCCTTCGCCCCTCCACTTT. The encoded protein is CAISDPSPLHF.

The table lists this clone with a count of one. The CDR3: CACDRVPSGELFF. CDR3 DNA sequence: TGTGCCTGTGACAGGGTTCCGTCCGGGGAGCTGTTTTTT. The chain joins TRBV30 to TRBJ2-2; 7 nucleotides agree with TRBD1. The germline gives CDR1 GTSNPN, CDR2 SVGIG (reference sequence). V trimming: 6 bases; J trimming: 6 bases; junction bases outside the gene matches: 7. There are 13 residues in the CDR3. The full variable domain, its missing parts supplied by reference TRBV30 and TRBJ2-2, is SQTIHQWPATLVQPVGSPLSLECTVEGTSNPNLYWYRQAAGRGLQLLFYSVGIGQISSEVPQNLSASRPQDRQFILSSKKLLLSDSGFYLCACDRVPSGELFFGEGSRLTVL.

V and J are TRBV9 and TRBJ2-7; D possibly corresponds to TRBD1 (7 bases). Germline assignment: CDR1 SGDLS and CDR2 YYNGEE. The CDR3 sequence is 13 residues long. With 4 bases removed from V and 2 bases from J, the gap between germline ends came to 10 bases. CDR3 coding DNA: TGTGCCAGCAGCCAGGGGGGCACCTACGAGCAGTACTTC. The encoded protein is CASSQGGTYEQYF.

This clone was counted between two and nine times. V gene TRBV30 combines with J gene TRBJ1-4; D is unresolved. This CDR3 has 13 residues. V lost 3 bases and J 3 bases, leaving 8 bases between the germline ends. Per the germline V gene, CDR1 is GTSNPN and CDR2 is SVGIG (reference sequence). CDR3 residues: CAWSLSSNEKLFF. As DNA, the CDR3 is TGTGCCTGGAGCTTAAGTTCTAATGAAAAACTGTTTTTT. Based on the CDR3 plus reference TRBV30 and TRBJ1-4, the full variable domain is SQTIHQWPATLVQPVGSPLSLECTVEGTSNPNLYWYRQAAGRGLQLLFYSVGIGQISSEVPQNLSASRPQDRQFILSSKKLLLSDSGFYLCAWSLSSNEKLFFGSGTQLSVL.

The chain carries TRBV2 and TRBJ2-3; 8 positions agree with TRBD2. Germline trimming cut 3 bases from V and 6 bases from J; bases unmatched to any gene: 11. Germline V gives CDR1 SNHLY, CDR2 FYNNEI. The CDR3 runs 16 residues. The CDR3 spells CASSDGGGGPTDTQYF. DNA of the CDR3: TGTGCCAGCAGTGATGGTGGCGGGGGGCCAACTGATACGCAGTATTTT.

The chain couples TRBV9 to TRBJ2-3; the match to TRBD2 covers 9 bases. Germline V lookup: CDR1 SGDLS, CDR2 YYNGEE. J was trimmed by 5 bases and V by 3 bases; bases with no gene match: 7. The CDR3 covers 15 residues. The CDR3 sequence is CASSAGGGAGDTQYF. CDR3 DNA: TGTGCCAGCAGCGCAGGCGGGGGGGCCGGAGATACGCAGTATTTT.

This rearrangement joins TRBV12-5 to TRBJ2-7, with TRBD1 matching 7 bases. Germline lookup yields CDR1 LGHNT and CDR2 FRNRAP. The CDR3 loop spans 18 amino acids. The V gene end was trimmed by 0 bases and the J gene end by 5 bases; junction bases not matched to a gene: 16. The CDR3 protein is CASGLVLSSGQTINEQYF. Written as DNA, the CDR3 is TGTGCTAGTGGTTTGGTCCTCTCTTCGGGACAGACGATCAACGAGCAGTACTTC.

This rearrangement joins TRBV30 to TRBJ1-2, with D possibly being TRBD1 (5 bases). Germline loops: CDR1 GTSNPN, CDR2 SVGIG (reference sequence). CDR3 length equals 15 residues. The V gene lost 4 bases and the J gene lost 1 base, with 16 bases spanning the gap. This CDR3 is CAWIRSWRGNYGYTF. The CDR3 nucleotides read TGTGCCTGGATTCGGTCCTGGAGGGGTAACTATGGCTACACCTTC.

The chain has TRBV29-1 and TRBJ2-5; D unclear. Trimming cost V 5 bases and J 3 bases, with 13 bases left between them. The germline V gene encodes CDR1 SQVTM and CDR2 ANQGSEA. There are 13 residues in the CDR3. The CDR3, as DNA: TGCAGCGTTTTCGTTTCGGTAGAAGAGACCCAGTACTTC. Protein product: CSVFVSVEETQYF.

This clone was observed a few times. This chain links TRBV29-1 with TRBJ1-1; D remains ambiguous. The V gene's germline CDR1 is SQVTM and CDR2 ANQGSEA. The CDR3 is 12 amino acids. The V and J ends lost 3 bases and 3 bases respectively, with 8 bases between them. CDR3: CSVDGVDTEAFF. The CDR3 bases are TGCAGCGTTGATGGGGTGGACACTGAAGCTTTCTTT.

This clone was counted only a few times. V is TRBV7-9 and J is TRBJ1-1; D uncertain. CDR3 length equals 13 residues. Germline values: CDR1 SEHNR, CDR2 FQNEAQ (reference sequence). The V end lost 8 bases, the J end lost 3 bases, and 13 bases lay between the germline ends. CDR3 DNA sequence: TGTGCCAGCGGAGCATACGATTACACTGAAGCTTTCTTT. It encodes CASGAYDYTEAFF. The full variable domain, in which reference TRBV7-9 and TRBJ1-1 provide the parts outside the CDR3, is DTGVSQNPRHKITKRGQNVTFRCDPISEHNRLYWYRQTLGQGPEFLTYFQNEAQLEKSRLLSDRFSAERPKGSFSTLEIQRTEQGDSAMYLCASGAYDYTEAFFGQGTRLTVV.